This T cell receptor delta chain stems from a study of gamma-delta T cells after stem cell transplantation. The CDR3 length is 19 residues. Germline CDR1 and CDR2: GEAIGNYY and EKD. TCRdb re-called the RT-PCR reads via CATT. Here the sample spans under 2,000 delta-chain clones, under 3% being singletons. This clone is medium-sized (0.01 to 0.1%) by share. Given a far larger clone just one base away, this is likely a sequencing read error. Input material: gamma-delta T cells. V usage is TRDV2 and J usage is TRDJ1; 11 bases map to TRDD3. The origin of this receptor is a human donor. It is not recorded whose cells these are; they may come from a transplant donor. CDR3 protein: CARDKLGDKGKTYTDKLIF. CDR3 nucleotides: TGTGCCCGTGATAAACTGGGGGATAAGGGAAAAACGTACACCGATAAACTCATCTTT.